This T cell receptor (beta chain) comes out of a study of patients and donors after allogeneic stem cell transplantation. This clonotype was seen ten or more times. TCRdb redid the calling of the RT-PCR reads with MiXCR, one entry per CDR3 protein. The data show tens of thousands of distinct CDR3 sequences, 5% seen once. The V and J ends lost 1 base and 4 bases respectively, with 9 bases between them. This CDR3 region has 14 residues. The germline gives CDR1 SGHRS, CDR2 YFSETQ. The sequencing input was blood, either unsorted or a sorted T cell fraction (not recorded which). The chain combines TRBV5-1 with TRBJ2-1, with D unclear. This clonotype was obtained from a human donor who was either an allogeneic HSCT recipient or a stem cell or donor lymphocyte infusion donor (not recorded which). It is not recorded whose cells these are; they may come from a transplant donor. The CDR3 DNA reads TGCGCCAGCAGCTTGATGGACGAGTACAATGAGCAGTTCTTC. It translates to CASSLMDEYNEQFF.